These T cell receptor beta chains were read from a single sample in a study of blood T cells in healthy people across ages. From the 5' RACE reads, TCRdb called clonotypes with MiXCR, one entry per CDR3 protein. The sample gives 1.8 million or so distinct CDR3 sequences, roughly 43% of which show up once; 23% is in the top ten. The sample consisted of blood. Receptors originate from a human donor in good health. Both conserved end residues are part of each CDR3. D genes are given only for firm matches. Clone size is shown for a subset of rows, as once, few, many or a class of expanded clone.

d_gene	len	v_gene	j_gene	abundance	CDR3aa	CDR3nt
TRBD1	13	TRBV20-1	TRBJ2-1	-	CSAYGTVYNEQFF	TGCAGTGCTTACGGGACAGTCTACAATGAGCAGTTCTTC
-	19	TRBV30	TRBJ2-7	-	CAWKRLLLPGQDSSYEQYF	TGTGCCTGGAAACGACTTTTACTCCCCGGGCAGGATAGCTCCTACGAGCAGTACTTC
-	14	TRBV7-2	TRBJ1-1	-	CASSLWGPDTEAFF	TGTGCCAGCAGCTTATGGGGACCAGACACTGAAGCTTTCTTT
-	16	TRBV20-1	TRBJ2-3	-	CSARDLIRLGKDTQYF	TGCAGTGCTAGAGATCTCATTCGTTTAGGCAAAGATACGCAGTATTTT
-	13	TRBV28	TRBJ2-5	few	CASSLLRLETQYF	TGTGCCAGCAGTTTACTCCGCCTGGAGACTCAGTACTTC
TRBD1	15	TRBV5-1	TRBJ2-5	-	CASRPYGQGEETQYF	TGCGCCAGCAGGCCTTACGGACAGGGGGAAGAGACCCAGTACTTC
TRBD2	17	TRBV10-3	TRBJ2-3	-	CAISESWEGSITDTQYF	TGTGCCATCAGTGAGTCTTGGGAGGGATCCATCACAGATACGCAGTATTTT
-	17	TRBV25-1	TRBJ2-1	few	CASSPQGPGRVHNEQFF	TGTGCCAGCAGTCCCCAGGGGCCCGGGAGAGTCCACAATGAGCAGTTCTTC
-	14	TRBV5-1	TRBJ1-2	few	CASSLRTPDYGYTF	TGCGCCAGCAGCTTACGGACACCCGACTATGGCTACACCTTC
-	14	TRBV12-3/TRBV12-4	TRBJ1-1	-	CASTPTGFGTEAFF	TGTGCCAGCACCCCAACAGGGTTTGGGACTGAAGCTTTCTTT
-	14	TRBV7-2	TRBJ1-6	-	CASSLVGQNSPLHF	TGTGCCAGCAGCTTAGTGGGCCAAAATTCACCCCTCCACTTT
-	12	TRBV7-2	TRBJ2-7	-	CASSFQGGTQDF	TGTGCCAGCAGCTTTCAGGGGGGGACCCAGGACTTC
TRBD1	16	TRBV7-8	TRBJ2-7	few	CASSLSMGTVPYEQYF	TGTGCCAGCAGCTTATCGATGGGGACAGTTCCCTACGAGCAGTACTTC
TRBD1	16	TRBV7-2	TRBJ1-2	-	CASSSPPGQGASRYTF	TGTGCCAGCAGCTCCCCACCGGGACAGGGGGCAAGTCGCTACACCTTC
-	15	TRBV5-1	TRBJ1-1	-	CASSSTPGEGTEAFF	TGCGCCAGCAGCTCGACCCCCGGTGAAGGCACTGAAGCTTTCTTT
TRBD1	16	TRBV7-2	TRBJ2-1	few	CASSLGWTGGLNEQFF	TGTGCCAGCAGCTTAGGTTGGACAGGGGGGCTTAATGAGCAGTTCTTC
-	12	TRBV29-1	TRBJ2-4	few	CSVLVRGNIQYF	TGCAGCGTTTTGGTTAGGGGAAACATTCAGTACTTC
-	14	TRBV7-9	TRBJ2-5	-	CASSYPENQETQYF	TGTGCCAGCAGCTACCCAGAGAACCAAGAGACCCAGTACTTC
-	13	TRBV12-3/TRBV12-4	TRBJ2-3	few	CASSLHEVDTQYF	TGTGCCAGCAGTCTTCACGAGGTAGATACGCAGTATTTT
TRBD2	17	TRBV15	TRBJ2-4	few	CATSRTNSGGPKNIQYF	TGTGCCACCAGTAGGACGAATAGCGGGGGGCCCAAAAACATTCAGTACTTC
-	15	TRBV7-2	TRBJ1-1	-	CASSSLSRGKTEAFF	TGTGCCAGCAGCTCCCTATCAAGGGGTAAGACTGAAGCTTTCTTT
-	15	TRBV4-1	TRBJ1-5	-	CASSLRQSGNQPQHF	TGCGCCAGCAGCTTACGACAGTCCGGCAATCAGCCCCAGCATTTT
-	14	TRBV7-9	TRBJ2-1	-	CASSLLGQILEQFF	TGTGCCAGCAGCTTACTTGGACAAATACTTGAGCAGTTCTTC
-	16	TRBV13	TRBJ2-5	few	CASSLSGRPDQETQYF	TGTGCCAGCAGCTTAAGTGGGCGCCCCGACCAAGAGACCCAGTACTTC
-	15	TRBV28	TRBJ2-7	few	CASGYGGTHSYEQYF	TGTGCCAGCGGATACGGGGGGACACACTCCTACGAGCAGTACTTC
-	16	TRBV28	TRBJ2-7	-	CASSLPPGSGNYEQYF	TGTGCCAGCAGTTTACCCCCGGGTAGCGGCAACTACGAGCAGTACTTC
-	15	TRBV12-3/TRBV12-4	TRBJ2-3	-	CASTPAGGGADTQYF	TGTGCCAGCACCCCAGCCGGCGGGGGCGCAGATACGCAGTATTTT
-	17	TRBV4-2	TRBJ1-5	-	CASSQLEQGAVDQPQHF	TGTGCCAGCAGCCAACTTGAACAAGGGGCGGTGGATCAGCCCCAGCATTTT
-	14	TRBV7-2	TRBJ1-5	-	CASSWGLSNQPQHF	TGTGCCAGCTCCTGGGGGCTTAGCAATCAGCCCCAGCATTTT
-	17	TRBV20-1	TRBJ1-5	few	CSALDCQGIWSNQPQHF	TGCAGTGCTCTCGATTGCCAGGGGATCTGGAGCAATCAGCCCCAGCATTTT
-	14	TRBV7-6	TRBJ2-7	many	CASSHRTDSYEQYF	TGTGCCAGCAGCCACCGGACAGACTCCTACGAGCAGTACTTC
-	15	TRBV4-2	TRBJ1-2	-	CASSQVRPGDYGYTF	TGTGCCAGCAGCCAAGTTCGTCCAGGGGACTATGGCTACACCTTC
TRBD1	15	TRBV18	TRBJ2-1	-	CASPPGTGRFNEQFF	TGTGCCAGCCCACCTGGGACAGGGAGGTTCAATGAGCAGTTCTTC
-	15	TRBV7-9	TRBJ1-1	few	CASSLVSGTNTEAFF	TGTGCCAGCAGCTTAGTCTCAGGGACCAACACTGAAGCTTTCTTT
TRBD2	17	TRBV4-3	TRBJ2-1	-	CASSQDIGTSGGNEQFF	TGCGCCAGCAGCCAAGATATCGGGACTAGCGGAGGGAATGAGCAGTTCTTC
TRBD1	14	TRBV29-1	TRBJ2-1	-	CSVSQDREINEQFF	TGCAGCGTTTCCCAGGACAGGGAAATTAATGAGCAGTTCTTC
-	12	TRBV12-3/TRBV12-4	TRBJ1-2	many	CASSRDGYGYTF	TGTGCCAGCAGCCGGGACGGCTATGGCTACACCTTC
TRBD1	18	TRBV5-1	TRBJ1-1	-	CASRPGTGGPLVNTEAFF	TGCGCCAGCCGCCCCGGGACAGGGGGACCTCTAGTGAACACTGAAGCTTTCTTT
-	16	TRBV6-2/TRBV6-3	TRBJ2-7	few	CASSYSGTHRNYEQYF	TGTGCCAGCAGTTACTCCGGGACGCATAGGAACTACGAGCAGTACTTC
TRBD1	17	TRBV30	TRBJ2-6	once	CAWKGQGRISGANVLTF	TGTGCCTGGAAAGGACAGGGGAGGATCTCTGGGGCCAACGTCCTGACTTTC
-	15	TRBV20-1	TRBJ2-1	-	CSAQQRGAGYNEQFF	TGCAGTGCCCAACAACGGGGGGCTGGGTACAATGAGCAGTTCTTC
-	16	TRBV11-2	TRBJ2-1	few	CASSLDGYLAYNEQFF	TGTGCCAGCAGCTTAGATGGCTACCTAGCCTACAATGAGCAGTTCTTC